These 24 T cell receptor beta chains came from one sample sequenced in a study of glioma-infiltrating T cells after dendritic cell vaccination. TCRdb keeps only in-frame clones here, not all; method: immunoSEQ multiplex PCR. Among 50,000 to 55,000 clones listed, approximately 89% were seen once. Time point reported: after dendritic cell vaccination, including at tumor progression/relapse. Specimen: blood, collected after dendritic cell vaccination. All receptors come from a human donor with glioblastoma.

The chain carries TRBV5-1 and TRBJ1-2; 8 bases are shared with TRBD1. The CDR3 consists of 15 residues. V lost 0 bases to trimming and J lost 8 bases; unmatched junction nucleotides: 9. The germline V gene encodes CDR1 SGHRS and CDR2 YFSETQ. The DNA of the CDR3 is TGCGCCAGCAGCTTGGAGTGGACAGGGTTTGTGGGCTACACCTTC. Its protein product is CASSLEWTGFVGYTF.

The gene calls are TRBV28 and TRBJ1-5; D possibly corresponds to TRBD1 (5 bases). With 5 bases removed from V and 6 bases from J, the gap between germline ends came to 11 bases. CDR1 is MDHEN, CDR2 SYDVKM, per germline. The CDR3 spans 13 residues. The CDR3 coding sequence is TGTGCCAGCAGTCCCCTCGGGGGTCAGCCCCAGCATTTT. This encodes CASSPLGGQPQHF.

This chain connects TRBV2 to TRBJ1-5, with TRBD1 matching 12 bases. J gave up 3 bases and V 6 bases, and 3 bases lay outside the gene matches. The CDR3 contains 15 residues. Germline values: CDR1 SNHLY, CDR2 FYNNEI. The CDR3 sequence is CASSRDRGPNQPQHF. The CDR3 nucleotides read TGTGCCAGCAGCCGGGACAGGGGGCCCAATCAGCCCCAGCATTTT.

CDR3 nucleotide sequence: TGTGCCAGTTCTCTCCTGGAGAGGGCGCGTGGCTACACCTTC. This translates into CASSLLERARGYTF. This chain connects TRBV19 to TRBJ1-2; no definite D call. The germline V gene encodes CDR1 LNHDA and CDR2 SQIVND (reference sequence). V was trimmed by 8 bases and J by 7 bases, leaving 20 bases between them. The CDR3 length is 14 residues.

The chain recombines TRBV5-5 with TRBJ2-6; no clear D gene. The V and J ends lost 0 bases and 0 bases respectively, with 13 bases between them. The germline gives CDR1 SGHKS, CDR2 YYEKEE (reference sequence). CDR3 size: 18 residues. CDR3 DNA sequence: TGTGCCAGCAGCTTGGAGGCGCGACACGACTCTGGGGCCAACGTCCTGACTTTC. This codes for CASSLEARHDSGANVLTF.

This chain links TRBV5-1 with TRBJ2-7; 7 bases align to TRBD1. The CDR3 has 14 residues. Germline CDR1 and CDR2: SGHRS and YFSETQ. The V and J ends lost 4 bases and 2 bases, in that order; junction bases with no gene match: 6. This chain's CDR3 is CASSPRTGTYEQYF. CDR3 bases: TGCGCCAGCAGCCCACGGACAGGCACCTACGAGCAGTACTTC.

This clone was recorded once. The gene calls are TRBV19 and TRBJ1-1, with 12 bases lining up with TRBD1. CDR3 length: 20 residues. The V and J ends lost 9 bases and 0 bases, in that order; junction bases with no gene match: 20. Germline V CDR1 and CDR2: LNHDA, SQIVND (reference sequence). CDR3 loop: CASKPLRGTGGGRMNTEAFF. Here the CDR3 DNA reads TGTGCCAGCAAACCGCTACGGGGGACAGGGGGCGGGAGAATGAACACTGAAGCTTTCTTT.

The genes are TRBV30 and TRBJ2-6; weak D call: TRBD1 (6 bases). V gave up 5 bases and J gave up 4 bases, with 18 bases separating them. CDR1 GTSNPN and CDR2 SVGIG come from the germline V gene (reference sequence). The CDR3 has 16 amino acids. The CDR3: CAWGQPRLSGANVLTF. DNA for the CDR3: TGTGCCTGGGGACAGCCGAGACTTTCCGGGGCCAACGTCCTGACTTTC.

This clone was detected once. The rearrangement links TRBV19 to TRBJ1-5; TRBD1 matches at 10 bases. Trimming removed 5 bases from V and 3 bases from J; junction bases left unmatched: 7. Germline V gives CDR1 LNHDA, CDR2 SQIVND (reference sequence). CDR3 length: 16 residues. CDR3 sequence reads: CASSERQGAANQPQHF. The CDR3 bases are TGTGCCAGTAGTGAGCGACAGGGGGCCGCCAATCAGCCCCAGCATTTT.

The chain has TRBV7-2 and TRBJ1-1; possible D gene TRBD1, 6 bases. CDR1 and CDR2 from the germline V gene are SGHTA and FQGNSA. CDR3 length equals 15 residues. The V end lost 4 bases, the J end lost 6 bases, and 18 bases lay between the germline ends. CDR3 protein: CASSYQGSSQAEAFF. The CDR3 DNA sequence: TGTGCCAGCAGCTATCAGGGGAGCTCACAGGCTGAAGCTTTCTTT.

CDR3 bases: TGTGCCAGCAGCCCGGGTCCTTCAGAGACCCAGTACTTC. As protein: CASSPGPSETQYF. The rearrangement uses TRBV7-3 and TRBJ2-5; D ambiguous. Germline V gene lookup returns CDR1 SGHTA and CDR2 FQGTGA. The CDR3 totals 13 residues. V was clipped by 5 bases and J by 4 bases, with 11 bases between them.

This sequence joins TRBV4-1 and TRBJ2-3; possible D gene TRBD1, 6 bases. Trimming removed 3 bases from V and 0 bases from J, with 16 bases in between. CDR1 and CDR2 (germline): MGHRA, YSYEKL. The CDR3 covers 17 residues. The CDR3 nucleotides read TGCGCCAGCAGCCACCCGGAACCCCAGGGGAGCACAGATACGCAGTATTTT. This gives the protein CASSHPEPQGSTDTQYF.

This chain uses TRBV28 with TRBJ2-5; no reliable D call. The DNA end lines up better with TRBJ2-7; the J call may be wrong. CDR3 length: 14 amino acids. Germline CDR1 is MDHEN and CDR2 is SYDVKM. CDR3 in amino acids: CASSTYELVGEQYF. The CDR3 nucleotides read TGTGCCAGCAGCACCTACGAGCTGGTGGGCGAGCAGTACTTC.

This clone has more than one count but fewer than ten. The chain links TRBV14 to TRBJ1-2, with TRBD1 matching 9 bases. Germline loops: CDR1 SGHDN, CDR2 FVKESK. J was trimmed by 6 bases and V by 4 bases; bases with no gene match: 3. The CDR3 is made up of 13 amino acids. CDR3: CASSRDRVNGYTF. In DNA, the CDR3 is TGTGCCAGCAGCCGGGACAGGGTGAATGGCTACACCTTC.

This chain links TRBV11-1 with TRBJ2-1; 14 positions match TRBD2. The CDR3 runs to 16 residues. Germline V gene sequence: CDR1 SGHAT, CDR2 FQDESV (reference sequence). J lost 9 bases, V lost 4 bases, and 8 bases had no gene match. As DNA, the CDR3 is TGTGCCAGCAGCTCAGAGGGGACTAGCGGGAGAGTTGAGCAGTTCTTC. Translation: CASSSEGTSGRVEQFF.

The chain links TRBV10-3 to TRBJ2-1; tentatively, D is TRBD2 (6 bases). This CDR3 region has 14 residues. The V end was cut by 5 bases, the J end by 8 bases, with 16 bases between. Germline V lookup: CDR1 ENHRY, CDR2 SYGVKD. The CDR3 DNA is TGTGCCATCAGTAAGGGGAGCGGGTCCGATGAGCAGTTCTTC. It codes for CAISKGSGSDEQFF.

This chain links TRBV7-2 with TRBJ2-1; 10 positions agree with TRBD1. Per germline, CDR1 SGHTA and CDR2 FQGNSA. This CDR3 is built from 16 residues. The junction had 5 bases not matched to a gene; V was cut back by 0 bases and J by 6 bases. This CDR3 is CASSLAPGQGSNEQFF. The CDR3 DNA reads TGTGCCAGCAGCTTAGCCCCGGGACAGGGGAGCAATGAGCAGTTCTTC.

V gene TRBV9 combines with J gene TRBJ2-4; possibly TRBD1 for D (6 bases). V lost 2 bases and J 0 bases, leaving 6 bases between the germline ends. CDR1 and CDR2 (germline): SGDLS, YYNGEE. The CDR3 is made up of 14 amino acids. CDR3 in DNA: TGTGCCAGCAGCGTGACAGGAGCCAAAAACATTCAGTACTTC. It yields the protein CASSVTGAKNIQYF.

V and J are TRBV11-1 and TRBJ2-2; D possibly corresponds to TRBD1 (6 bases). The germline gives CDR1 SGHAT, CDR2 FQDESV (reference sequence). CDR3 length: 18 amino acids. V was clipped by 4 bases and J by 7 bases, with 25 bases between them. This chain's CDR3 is CASSSPRGTPKRGGELFF. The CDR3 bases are TGTGCCAGCAGCTCCCCGAGGGGGACCCCCAAGAGAGGCGGGGAGCTGTTTTTT.

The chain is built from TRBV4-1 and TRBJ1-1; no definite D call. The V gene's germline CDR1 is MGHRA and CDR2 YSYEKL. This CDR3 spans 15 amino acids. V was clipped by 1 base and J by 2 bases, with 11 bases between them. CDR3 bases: TGCGCCAGCAGCCAAGTATCGAGAAAAAACACTGAAGCTTTCTTT. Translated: CASSQVSRKNTEAFF.

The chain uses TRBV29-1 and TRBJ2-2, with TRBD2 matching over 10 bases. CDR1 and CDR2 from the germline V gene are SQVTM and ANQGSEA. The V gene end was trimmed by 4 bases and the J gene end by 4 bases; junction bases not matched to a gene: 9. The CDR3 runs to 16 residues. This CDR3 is CSVARTSGDLTGELFF. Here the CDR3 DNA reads TGCAGCGTTGCTCGGACTAGCGGCGATCTCACCGGGGAGCTGTTTTTT.

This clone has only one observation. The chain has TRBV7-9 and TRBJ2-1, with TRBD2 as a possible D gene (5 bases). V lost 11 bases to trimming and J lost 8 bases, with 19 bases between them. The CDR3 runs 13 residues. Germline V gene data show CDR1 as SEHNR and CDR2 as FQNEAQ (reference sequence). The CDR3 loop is CAGVQDWVDEQFF. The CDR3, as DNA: TGTGCCGGAGTCCAGGACTGGGTCGATGAGCAGTTCTTC.

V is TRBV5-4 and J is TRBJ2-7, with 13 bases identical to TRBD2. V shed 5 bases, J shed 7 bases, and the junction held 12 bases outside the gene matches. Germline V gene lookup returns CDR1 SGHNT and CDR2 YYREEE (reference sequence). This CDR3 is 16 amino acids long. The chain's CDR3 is CASSFSPTSGRLEQYF. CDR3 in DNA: TGTGCCAGCAGTTTTAGTCCGACTAGCGGGAGGTTAGAGCAGTACTTC. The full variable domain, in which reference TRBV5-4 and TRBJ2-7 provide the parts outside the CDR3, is ETGVTQSPTHLIKTRGQQVTLRCSSQSGHNTVSWYQQALGQGPQFIFQYYREEENGRGNFPPRFSGLQFPNYSSELNVNALELDDSALYLCASSFSPTSGRLEQYFGPGTRLTVT.

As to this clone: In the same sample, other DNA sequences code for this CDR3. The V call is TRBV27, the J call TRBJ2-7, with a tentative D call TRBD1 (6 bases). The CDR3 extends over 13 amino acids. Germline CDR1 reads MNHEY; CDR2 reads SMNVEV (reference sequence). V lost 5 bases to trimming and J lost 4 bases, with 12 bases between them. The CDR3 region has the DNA TGTGCCAGCAGTGGACAGAGAGATTACGAGCAGTACTTC. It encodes CASSGQRDYEQYF.